This entry lists 9 T cell receptor beta chains sequenced from one sample in a study of blood T cell repertoires in COVID-19. Sequencing used immunoSEQ multiplex PCR; TCRdb keeps in-frame clones, though not all of them. The sample has 70,000 or so clones; 90% are singletons. Source material: peripheral blood. The receptor source for this set is a woman aged 18-35 years with acute or convalescent COVID-19.

The CDR3 is CASSYSIDPGQANTGELFF. The CDR3 DNA reads as TGTGCCAGCAGTTACTCGATTGATCCGGGACAGGCGAACACCGGGGAGCTGTTTTTT. The V call is TRBV6-2 or TRBV6-3, the J call TRBJ2-2; 8 bases match TRBD1. Germline CDR1 reads MNHEY; CDR2 reads SVGEGT. Trimming removed 0 bases from V and 0 bases from J; junction bases left unmatched: 9. The CDR3 runs to 19 residues.

The chain uses TRBV7-7 and TRBJ2-1, with TRBD1 identical over 7 bases. The trim removed 3 bases at V and 4 bases at J, leaving 6 bases unmatched. CDR3 length: 15 amino acids. The germline CDR1 and CDR2 sequences are SSHAT and FNYEAQ (reference sequence). The CDR3 coding sequence is TGTGCCAGCAGCTTCCGGGACAGATTATACAATGAGCAGTTCTTC. Its translation is CASSFRDRLYNEQFF. The variable domain in full, completed from reference TRBV7-7 and TRBJ2-1, reads GAGVSQSPRYKVTKRGQDVTLRCDPISSHATLYWYQQALGQGPEFLTYFNYEAQPDKSGLPSDRFSAERPEGSISTLTIQRTEQRDSAMYRCASSFRDRLYNEQFFGPGTRLTVL.

This clone occurred once. V gene TRBV21-1 combines with J gene TRBJ1-2; the table gives TRBD1 as D, unverified against the DNA. TRBV21-1 counts as a pseudogene. There are 14 residues in the CDR3. This CDR3 reads CASSHFDSPYGYTF. DNA of the CDR3: TGTGCCAGCAGTCATTTTGACAGCCCTTATGGCTACACCTTC.

In this sample, this clone turned up a few times. The rearrangement links TRBV19 to TRBJ1-3, with D possibly being TRBD1 (6 bases). The CDR3 spans 13 residues. Germline values: CDR1 LNHDA, CDR2 SQIVND (reference sequence). Between the trimmed V and J ends, which lost 7 bases and 8 bases, there was a span of 15 bases. This CDR3 is CASTRTVGHTIYF. The CDR3 DNA reads TGTGCCAGTACTCGGACAGTGGGGCACACCATATATTTT.

The chain has TRBV7-9 and TRBJ2-3, with TRBD2 matching over 8 bases. The CDR3 has 18 amino acids. Losses at the gene ends were 5 bases for V and 2 bases for J; bases not matched to a gene: 15. Looked up from germline, CDR1 is SEHNR and CDR2 is FQNEAQ (reference sequence). The CDR3 sequence is CASSLRIRTSRYTDTQYF. CDR3 nucleotide sequence: TGTGCCAGCAGCCTAAGAATCAGGACTAGCCGATACACAGATACGCAGTATTTT. Filled out from reference TRBV7-9 and TRBJ2-3, the complete variable domain reads DTGVSQNPRHKITKRGQNVTFRCDPISEHNRLYWYRQTLGQGPEFLTYFQNEAQLEKSRLLSDRFSAERPKGSFSTLEIQRTEQGDSAMYLCASSLRIRTSRYTDTQYFGPGTRLTVL.

A remark on this clone: The sample carries other DNA sequences with the same CDR3. The rearrangement uses TRBV12-3 or TRBV12-4 and TRBJ2-7, with D perhaps TRBD1 (6 bases). The CDR3 is made up of 12 amino acids. V shed 6 bases and J shed 4 bases, with 10 bases lying between them. The CDR3 DNA is TGTGCCAGCAGCAGGGGCCCATACGAGCAGTACTTC. Translated: CASSRGPYEQYF.

V and J are TRBV7-9 and TRBJ2-5; maybe TRBD1 (6 bases). The V end was cut by 5 bases, the J end by 5 bases, with 18 bases between. CDR3 length equals 15 residues. Germline assignment: CDR1 SEHNR and CDR2 FQNEAQ (reference sequence). CDR3 nucleotides: TGTGCCAGCAGCCAGCCGTTAGGGGGAGAGGAGACCCAGTACTTC. Translation gives CASSQPLGGEETQYF.

The V call is TRBV19, the J call TRBJ1-2; no clear D gene. Germline CDR1 and CDR2: LNHDA and SQIVND (reference sequence). The CDR3 loop spans 15 amino acids. Trimming left V 3 bases short and J 5 bases short, with 16 bases between. CDR3 sequence reads: CASSMWSPRDYGYTF. CDR3 in DNA: TGTGCCAGTAGTATGTGGAGCCCGAGGGATTATGGCTACACCTTC.

In this sample, this clone turned up once. The chain carries TRBV19 and TRBJ2-1; 9 bases are a match to TRBD2. V gave up 4 bases and J gave up 9 bases; unmatched junction bases: 10. The CDR3 covers 15 residues. The germline V gene has CDR1 LNHDA and CDR2 SQIVND (reference sequence). Here the CDR3 reads CASSRVASGKFEQFF. For the CDR3, the DNA is TGTGCCAGTAGTAGGGTGGCTAGCGGGAAATTTGAGCAGTTCTTC.